The rows below give T cell receptor beta chains drawn from one sample of a study of T-cell reconstitution after alpha-beta-depleted transplantation in children. Each CDR3 protein is one row after TCRdb ran MiXCR on the PCR reads. This sample has approximately 300,000 distinct CDR3 sequences, with 10% found just once. This specimen consisted of PBMCs, obtained before TCRalphabeta/CD19-depleted stem cell transplant. The origin of the receptors is a boy less than two years old with acute myeloid leukemia, due to receive a stem cell transplant. Each CDR3 is given with its conserved first and last residue.

V gene: TRBV5-1
CDR3 protein: CASSLIGQGRAEAFF

V gene: TRBV9
CDR3 protein: CASSFRRGSETQYF

V gene: TRBV29-1
CDR3 protein: CSVVGATNTEAFF

V gene: TRBV4-3
CDR3 protein: CASSQDGSSGRYNEQFF

V gene: TRBV7-9
CDR3 protein: CASSSWTTTGELFF

V gene: TRBV4-1
CDR3 protein: CASSQDMGTGQREQFF

V gene: TRBV7-8
CDR3 protein: CASSFSRGWTTNEKLFF

V gene: TRBV7-9
CDR3 protein: CASSFGGLREQYF

V gene: TRBV11-2
CDR3 protein: CASSPRQGYEQYF

V gene: TRBV29-1
CDR3 protein: CSVEAPRQGESSYNEQFF

V gene: TRBV3-1
CDR3 protein: CASSQDMGTRNLEQYF

V gene: TRBV29-1
CDR3 protein: CSVDRTRGGNEQFF

V gene: TRBV7-2
CDR3 protein: CASSLGPNYGYTF

V gene: TRBV9
CDR3 protein: CASSVDPGSYNEQFF

V gene: TRBV5-1
CDR3 protein: CASSLAGGNTGERFF

V gene: TRBV20-1
CDR3 protein: CSARLAGQETQYF

V gene: TRBV29-1
CDR3 protein: CSVNGPGGYTF

V gene: TRBV28
CDR3 protein: CASSLGGSQETQYF

V gene: TRBV5-1
CDR3 protein: CASSLVTGGAGGYTF

V gene: TRBV7-9
CDR3 protein: CASSPKLGTTTYEQYF

V gene: TRBV3-1
CDR3 protein: CASSQGPGLYNEQFF

V gene: TRBV28
CDR3 protein: CASSLPTSEPNTGELFF

V gene: TRBV20-1
CDR3 protein: CSARDPGAGEKLFF

V gene: TRBV5-5
CDR3 protein: CASSFYSSNQPQHF

V gene: TRBV3-1
CDR3 protein: CASSQEKWSAMTGGPFEQFF